The entry below gives a single T cell receptor (beta chain) sequence along with its context. Its specific antigen is unknown. Per-base quality was not reported, and no clone a single base away is much larger than it. These data are taken from a study of T cell responses to AZD1222 COVID-19 vaccine (dated by TCRdb to the early 2020s). Concerning the study at large: TCR sequencing covered fewer than 250 trial participants: 200 to 220 given two doses of AZD1222 and about 26 given two doses of MenACWY control vaccine. Enrollment into the trials was organized by age into subgroups of 18-55, 56-69 and 70-plus years, and those subgroups contained about 160, 30 and 59 TCR-sequenced participants, respectively.

General findings and caveats noted by the study authors: Vaccine-associated CD4 TCRs spanned the whole spike protein, with dominant responses in regions 160-218 and 743-854. Conclusions about previously exposed vaccinees were limited because only six AZD1222 recipients were SARS-CoV-2 seropositive at baseline. No day 14 peak-response samples were available, so repertoires were characterized only after the peak T cell response. In the small 56-69-year group, the increase in depth fell short of significance, most likely because of low power. Nearly half of unique spike-specific TCRs reportedly recognized epitopes outside regions mutated in the B.1.351 and B.1.1.7 variants. Participants were mostly white British and included more females than males, and it was suggested by the authors that clonal diversity may have been underestimated. A significant rise in spike-specific TCR breadth and depth was observed after two AZD1222 doses relative to day 0 and relative to MenACWY recipients.

In light of the paper, this sample's time point label describes: about 28 days (+/-7) after the second vaccine dose. Because spike-specific TCR depth and breadth did not differ between the two schedules, AZD1222 recipients who got a second dose at roughly 4 weeks were pooled with those who got a second dose at roughly 12 weeks. Samples from vaccinated people were obtained from the UK trials COV001 and COV002, which included a single-blind randomized controlled phase 2/3 trial of AZD1222 (ChAdOx1 nCoV-19) in healthy adults. For TCRbeta chain sequencing, PBMC samples were collected from trial participants at day 0 and at day 28 after the second dose. The CDR3 regions of human TCRbeta chains were analyzed by immunosequencing. The original methods were these. TCRs in the repertoires were compared against a reference library of SARS-CoV-2-specific TCRs that had been generated with the MIRA antigen-specificity platform. Breadth meant the fraction of unique TCRs that were SARS-CoV-2-associated, whereas depth meant the fraction of total T cells that were SARS-CoV-2-associated. Each spike-specific TCR was assigned to its reactive spike region and to a CD4 or CD8 class using the MIRA data. Log10-transformed breadth and depth values were compared by one-way ANOVA with Sidak's multiple comparisons tests. TCRdb limited this immuneACCESS table to in-frame rearrangements with V and J called. A share of clones is missing; checked studies link under half to unresolved V genes, and the rest is unexplained. V and J calls and clone size are given by that table; D and trimming were obtained from the DNA. This sample lists some 160,000 clones; approximately 91% were detected once. Jointly, the top ten make up 1.5% to 2.5% of the sample.

Sequenced here: peripheral blood, sampled 28 days after the second AZD1222 dose. The receptor was isolated from an adult who received the AZD1222 COVID-19 vaccine.

The nucleotides are TGTGCCAGCAGCCAAGAGGAGGGGGCGAATGAGCAGTTCTTC. It translates as CASSQEEGANEQFF. The V and J segments used are TRBV4-2 and TRBJ2-1, and perhaps TRBD1 as D gene, on 7 matching bases. V loses 0 bases, J loses 7 bases, and the germline ends lie 10 bases apart. Taken from cysteine to phenylalanine, the CDR3 has 14 residues. Of all the DNA, just the CDR3 is kept, 42 bases in frame from base 1. Taken from the germline V gene, the CDR1 and CDR2 loops are LGHNA and YNFKEQ.